The sequence of this T cell receptor beta chain was determined in a study of blood T cell repertoires in COVID-19. Germline CDR1 is MGHRA and CDR2 is YSYEKL. J gave up 1 base and V 0 bases, and 3 bases lay outside the gene matches. This CDR3 is built from 17 residues. Per the original data handling: Reference gene primer amplification gave estimated nucleated cell counts. This table comes from immunoSEQ multiplex PCR, and its TCRdb copy is limited to in-frame clones, with some not included. The D gene and trimming were derived from the DNA, and the V and J assignments and clone size from that table. The sample records 140,000 or so clones, roughly 80% being singletons.

The J gene is TRBJ2-3, the V gene TRBV4-1; 11 bases agree with TRBD2. The sequenced sample consisted of PBMCs or T cells enriched from blood (not recorded which). The clonotype comes from a woman in her thirties or forties who had recovered from COVID-19. The CDR3 loop is CASSQDLLAGGTDTQYF. DNA of the CDR3: TGCGCCAGCAGCCAAGATCTACTAGCGGGGGGCACAGATACGCAGTATTTT.